These 21 T cell receptor beta chains share one sample of origin, sequenced in a study of identical twins. TCRdb recomputed calls from the 5' RACE reads with MiXCR, one row per CDR3 protein. The sample carries about 210,000 distinct CDR3 sequences, approximately 9% recorded once. The sequenced sample was memory (CD45RO+) T cells sorted from blood. Every receptor here comes from a woman between 18 and 29 years old in good health.

This clonotype is medium-sized by share. J is TRBJ1-1 and V is TRBV7-9; no firm D call. V was clipped by 3 bases and J by 9 bases, with 8 bases between them. The germline V gene has CDR1 SEHNR and CDR2 FQNEAQ (reference sequence). The CDR3 covers 11 residues. This CDR3 is CASSLIQKAFF. The CDR3 DNA sequence: TGTGCCAGCAGCTTGATCCAGAAAGCTTTCTTT.

This chain joins TRBV11-2 and TRBJ2-3; 13 bases map to TRBD2. This CDR3 has 14 residues. V was pared by 4 bases and J by 8 bases, with 3 bases of the junction left unmatched. Germline CDR1 is SGHAT and CDR2 is FQNNGV. The CDR3 nucleotides read TGTGCCAGCAGCTCCGGACTAGCGGGAGTTACGCAGTATTTT. Amino acid sequence: CASSSGLAGVTQYF.

Only a few counts were recorded for this clonotype. The chain is built from TRBV25-1 and TRBJ1-2; D is unresolved. V lost 8 bases, J lost 2 bases, and 18 bases lay in between. This CDR3 has 15 amino acids. Germline-derived CDR1 and CDR2 are MGHDK and SYGVNS. CDR3 sequence (DNA): TGTGCCAGCGTCAAGTCAGGAACTTCCAACTATGGCTACACCTTC. It specifies CASVKSGTSNYGYTF.

This clonotype was observed a few times. The CDR3 region has the DNA TGTGCCAGCGAAGCGTCCTTAGGGGAGACCCAGTACTTC. This encodes CASEASLGETQYF. The chain carries TRBV18 and TRBJ2-5; D not certain. V was clipped by 8 bases and J by 5 bases, with 15 bases between them. The CDR3 covers 13 residues. CDR1 and CDR2 from the germline V gene are KGHSH and LQKENI.

This rearrangement joins TRBV7-3 to TRBJ2-1; TRBD2 agrees at 11 bases. CDR3 length equals 18 residues. Germline V CDR1 and CDR2: SGHTA, FQGTGA. V shed 6 bases, J shed 7 bases, and the junction held 17 bases outside the gene matches. CDR3 sequence reads: CASSFTSGGNPQRNEQFF. CDR3 bases: TGTGCCAGCAGTTTTACTAGCGGGGGAAACCCCCAGAGGAATGAGCAGTTCTTC.

The V call is TRBV5-1, the J call TRBJ1-2; a weak D match, TRBD1 (5 bases). Germline-derived CDR1 and CDR2 are SGHRS and YFSETQ. This CDR3 has 13 residues. Trimming took off 4 bases at V and 3 bases at J, with 10 bases between the two ends. The CDR3 nucleotides are TGCGCCAGCAGCCCAACAGGAGACTATGGCTACACCTTC. Its translation: CASSPTGDYGYTF.

This clonotype was detected only a few times. The chain employs TRBV20-1 and TRBJ1-3, with 9 bases fitting TRBD1. Losses at the gene ends were 1 base for V and 4 bases for J; bases not matched to a gene: 8. CDR3 size: 16 residues. Germline loops: CDR1 DFQATT, CDR2 SNEGSKA (reference sequence). In DNA form, the CDR3 reads TGCAGTGCTAGAGGACCGGGACAGGGCAAAGGAAACACCATATATTTT. This sequence encodes CSARGPGQGKGNTIYF.

This clonotype was detected a few times. The chain has TRBV7-2 and TRBJ2-1; no clear D gene. The length of the CDR3 is 12 residues. From germline, CDR1 is SGHTA and CDR2 FQGNSA. V dropped 5 bases and J dropped 4 bases, with 6 bases sitting between them. CDR3 in amino acids: CASSIQYNEQFF. CDR3 bases: TGTGCCAGCAGCATTCAGTACAATGAGCAGTTCTTC.

This clonotype appeared many times. The chain combines TRBV5-1 with TRBJ1-1; D unclear. V lost 4 bases and J lost 0, with 4 bases in between. CDR1 is SGHRS and CDR2 is YFSETQ in the germline V gene. The CDR3 is made up of 12 amino acids. The CDR3 region has the DNA TGCGCCAGCAGCGGGATGAACACTGAAGCTTTCTTT. Protein sequence: CASSGMNTEAFF.

J is TRBJ2-2 and V is TRBV12-3 or TRBV12-4, with D uncertain. V lost 10 bases and J 2 bases, leaving 11 bases between the germline ends. The CDR3 sequence is 13 residues long. CDR3 region: CATRSRNTGELFF. CDR3 nucleotides: TGTGCCACCAGAAGCAGAAACACCGGGGAGCTGTTTTTT.

This clonotype was picked up many times. This sequence joins TRBV20-1 and TRBJ2-5, with D perhaps TRBD2 (6 bases). Trimming removed 7 bases from V and 1 base from J, with 10 bases in between. CDR1 DFQATT and CDR2 SNEGSKA come from the germline V gene (reference sequence). The CDR3 runs to 12 residues. The CDR3 nucleotides are TGCAGTGGGGAGGATTTCCAAGAGACCCAGTACTTC. This gives the protein CSGEDFQETQYF.

The chain combines TRBV10-3 with TRBJ2-1; TRBD2 is a possible D gene (6 bases). Germline CDR1 and CDR2: ENHRY and SYGVKD. V lost 10 bases to trimming and J lost 9 bases, with 13 bases between them. The CDR3 spans 11 residues. The CDR3, as DNA: TGTGCCACCCGGCGGGGAGGTGAGCAGTTCTTC. Translation gives CATRRGGEQFF.

This clonotype was seen ten or more times. The chain links TRBV7-8 to TRBJ2-3; D is perhaps TRBD2 (6 bases). V was shortened by 5 bases and J by 6 bases, with 15 bases between the two germline ends. The CDR3 length is 14 residues. Germline CDR1 is SGHVS and CDR2 is FQNEAQ. The CDR3 reads CASSRRDSSDTQYF. CDR3 DNA: TGTGCCAGCAGCAGAAGGGACTCTTCCGATACGCAGTATTTT.

This clonotype has just a few counts. This sequence joins TRBV11-2 and TRBJ1-4; no definite D call. Trimming left V 5 bases short and J 7 bases short, with 17 bases between. Germline V gene sequence: CDR1 SGHAT, CDR2 FQNNGV. The CDR3 is 15 amino acids. DNA of the CDR3: TGTGCCAGCAGCCCTATCGGGGTTAGAGGTGAAAAACTGTTTTTT. Amino acids: CASSPIGVRGEKLFF.

This clonotype was observed a few times. The J gene is TRBJ1-2, the V gene TRBV2; a possible D gene is TRBD1 (6 bases). The V end lost 3 bases, the J end lost 8 bases, and 13 bases lay between the germline ends. CDR1 is SNHLY and CDR2 is FYNNEI in the germline V gene. This CDR3 has 13 residues. The DNA for the CDR3 is TGTGCCAGCAGTGACAGGGGAGGAGGCGGCTACACCTTC. Its translation is CASSDRGGGGYTF.

This clonotype occurred a few times. The chain has TRBV7-9 and TRBJ2-3; 10 nucleotides match TRBD2. Trimming cost V 5 bases and J 3 bases; bases outside gene matches: 8. CDR3 length: 16 residues. Germline V gene data show CDR1 as SEHNR and CDR2 as FQNEAQ (reference sequence). In DNA form, the CDR3 reads TGTGCCAGCAGCCCACTACTAGCGGGGAAAACAGATACGCAGTATTTT. It yields the protein CASSPLLAGKTDTQYF.

The chain recombines TRBV20-1 with TRBJ2-1, with 10 bases that match TRBD2. J gave up 8 bases and V 5 bases, and 12 bases lay outside the gene matches. CDR3 length: 15 amino acids. In germline, CDR1 is DFQATT, CDR2 SNEGSKA (reference sequence). CDR3 residues: CSALRLAGAPDEQFF. DNA for the CDR3: TGCAGTGCTTTAAGACTAGCGGGCGCACCCGATGAGCAGTTCTTC.

J is TRBJ1-4 and V is TRBV2; D is ambiguous. Trimming took off 6 bases at V and 1 base at J, with 9 bases between the two ends. The CDR3 loop spans 14 amino acids. From germline, CDR1 is SNHLY and CDR2 FYNNEI. The CDR3 loop is CASRKTRTNEKLFF. The CDR3 DNA sequence: TGTGCCAGCAGGAAAACAAGAACTAATGAAAAACTGTTTTTT.

The V call is TRBV7-2, the J call TRBJ2-3; 8 nucleotides agree with TRBD2. J was trimmed by 2 bases and V by 1 base; bases with no gene match: 2. CDR1 and CDR2 (germline): SGHTA, FQGNSA. The CDR3 has 15 amino acids. The CDR3 DNA reads TGTGCCAGCAGCTTAGACGGGAGGGACACAGATACGCAGTATTTT. As protein: CASSLDGRDTDTQYF.

This chain joins TRBV20-1 and TRBJ2-1; 12 nucleotides agree with TRBD2. With 4 bases clipped from V and 6 bases from J, the junction kept 16 bases outside the gene matches. Germline loops: CDR1 DFQATT, CDR2 SNEGSKA (reference sequence). The CDR3 is made up of 18 amino acids. The CDR3 loop reads CSAIPGLAGPKGCNEQFF. The CDR3 DNA reads TGCAGTGCTATCCCGGGACTAGCGGGCCCCAAGGGCTGCAATGAGCAGTTCTTC.

In this sample, this clonotype turned up many times. The V call is TRBV20-1, the J call TRBJ2-4; the match to TRBD1 covers 9 bases. V shed 6 bases, J shed 7 bases, and the junction held 13 bases outside the gene matches. The CDR3 has 15 amino acids. Germline V gene sequence: CDR1 DFQATT, CDR2 SNEGSKA (reference sequence). Here the CDR3 DNA reads TGCAGTGCCAGAAATCACGGGACAGGGCTTAACATTCAGTACTTC. Protein: CSARNHGTGLNIQYF.